The sequence of this T cell receptor (beta chain) was determined in a study of T cell repertoires in cytomegalovirus infection. Study-level background: The public TCR beta signatures pointed to both CMV infection and matching HLA type. Overall study findings and caveats: Totalled public TCR beta family frequency picked out people who carried CMV plus the relevant HLA. Clonotypes of TCR beta that were HLA-C-restricted and CMV-specific dominated the ex vivo response.

In TCRdb, the reads were re-called with MiXCR into one record per CDR3 protein. The sample lists approximately 100,000 distinct CDR3 sequences, more than 20% occurring once. The CDR3 runs 12 residues. V was clipped by 0 bases and J by 4 bases, with 6 bases between them. Germline V gene data show CDR1 as SQVTM and CDR2 as ANQGSEA. This clonotype was counted between two and nine times. What it binds is not known. The chain combines TRBV29-1 with TRBJ1-2; D call uncertain. The source of this sequence is a human donor in good health (CMV status not recorded). Some clones in this sample may be carry-over from other donors' samples. The sequenced material came from CD8+ T cells from PBMCs. The CDR3 sequence: CSVEDGFYGYTF. The CDR3 coding sequence is TGCAGCGTTGAAGACGGCTTCTATGGCTACACCTTC.